The clone carrying this T cell receptor beta chain was counted ten times or more. The germline V gene has CDR1 SQVTM and CDR2 ANQGSEA. CDR3 length equals 12 residues. V was clipped by 7 bases and J by 3 bases, with 13 bases between them. TCRdb analysed the PCR reads with MiXCR anew, one entry per CDR3 protein. The sample has roughly 300,000 distinct CDR3 sequences, roughly a quarter seen once. This sample is part of a study of molecular identifiers for immune sequencing clone quantification. The origin of this receptor is a human donor in good health. Some libraries in this study had Jurkat cell RNA spiked in. Sequenced sample: naive CD8+ T cells from blood, with Jurkat cell RNA spiked in. The subset: FACS-sorted CD8+CD4-CCR7+CD45RA+ naive T cells. The chain has TRBV29-1 and TRBJ2-7; no clear D. The CDR3 DNA follows: TGCAGCGCCTTGGACGGAGTCTACGAGCAGTACTTC. Residues: CSALDGVYEQYF.